This T cell receptor beta chain is from a study of T cell responses to AZD1222 COVID-19 vaccine. On the study more broadly: The analysis combined second doses at about 4 or about 12 weeks. Regarding the study as a whole: Donors in the cohort were predominantly white British and more often female, and clonal diversity was possibly underestimated. Baseline testing showed seropositivity in only a handful of AZD1222 recipients.

The V and J ends lost 2 bases and 5 bases, in that order; junction bases with no gene match: 11. The CDR3 loop spans 17 amino acids. The germline gives CDR1 SGHRS, CDR2 YFSETQ. The data were produced by immunoSEQ multiplex PCR, yet TCRdb's version contains in-frame clones alone and is incomplete. The profile covers some 130,000 clones, with approximately 90% appearing a single time and roughly 2% taken by the ten largest. Regarding this clone: Its antigen is undetermined.

V and J are TRBV5-1 and TRBJ2-2, with TRBD1 matching 8 bases. The material was peripheral blood, obtained on day 0 of AZD1222 vaccination. This receptor was obtained from an adult in good health. The CDR3 here is CASSLQPGQVGTGELFF. For the CDR3, the DNA is TGCGCCAGCAGCTTACAACCGGGACAGGTGGGGACCGGGGAGCTGTTTTTT.